Below are 18 T cell receptor beta chains sequenced from a single sample in a study of T cell changes during pregnancy in multiple sclerosis. Sequencing was performed with immunoSEQ multiplex PCR; in TCRdb, only in-frame clones are kept and a portion is missing. The table includes some 52,000 clones, 85% to 95% detected once. The sample in question was CD4+ T cells from peripheral blood mononuclear cells, obtained before pregnancy. The receptors shown here come from a female donor with multiple sclerosis, enrolled in a pregnancy study.

The rearrangement joins TRBV6-1 to TRBJ1-5, with a weak D call TRBD1 (6 bases). CDR1 is MNHNS and CDR2 is SASEGT in the germline V gene. Trimming pared 2 bases from V and 3 bases from J, leaving 17 bases between. CDR3 size: 17 residues. CDR3 loop: CASSELRLDRFNQPQHF. DNA for the CDR3: TGTGCCAGCAGTGAACTACGTCTAGACAGGTTCAATCAGCCCCAGCATTTT.

This chain links TRBV4-3 with TRBJ2-2, with 9 positions matching TRBD2. Germline V gives CDR1 LGHNA, CDR2 YSLEER. This CDR3 region has 15 residues. The V and J ends lost 4 bases and 5 bases, in that order; junction bases with no gene match: 5. In DNA form, the CDR3 reads TGCGCCAGCAGCCCCGCTAGCGGGATAACCGGGGAGCTGTTTTTT. Translation gives CASSPASGITGELFF.

As DNA, the CDR3 is TGTGCCAGCAGCTTAGCTAGGACTAGCAACGAGCAGTTCTTC. Translated, it gives CASSLARTSNEQFF. The chain is built from TRBV11-2 and TRBJ2-1, with 8 bases identical to TRBD2. The J segment lost 10 bases and the V segment lost 1 base, leaving 6 bases of the junction unmatched. Germline V CDR1 and CDR2: SGHAT, FQNNGV. This CDR3 region has 14 residues.

Remarks on this clone: A read error may account for a junction end that differs from germline. The CDR3: CASSQGLAGVSHNEQFF. For the CDR3, the DNA is TGTGCCAGCAGCCAGGGACTAGCGGGAGTCTCCCACAATGAGCAGTTCTTC. The J gene is TRBJ2-1, the V gene TRBV6-4; 14 bases match TRBD2. Germline CDR1 reads MRHNA; CDR2 reads SNTAGT. The CDR3 is 17 residues long.

V usage is TRBV7-2 and J usage is TRBJ2-4, with D tentatively TRBD2 (5 bases). In germline, CDR1 is SGHTA, CDR2 FQGNSA. The CDR3 runs 13 residues. V lost 1 base and J 8 bases, leaving 9 bases between the germline ends. The CDR3 nucleotides read TGTGCCAGCAGCTTAGGGAGGCGGGACATTCAGTACTTC. Its translation is CASSLGRRDIQYF.

V is TRBV9 and J is TRBJ2-7; 7 bases fit TRBD2. The length of the CDR3 is 14 residues. Germline V gene sequence: CDR1 SGDLS, CDR2 YYNGEE. The V gene end was trimmed by 0 bases and the J gene end by 4 bases; junction bases not matched to a gene: 4. The CDR3 DNA reads TGTGCCAGCAGCGTAGCGGGAGGAGGGTACGAGCAGTACTTC. This gives the protein CASSVAGGGYEQYF.

V usage is TRBV29-1 and J usage is TRBJ2-1; 11 positions agree with TRBD1. Trimming took 7 bases from V and 9 from J; bases not matched to a gene: 8. The CDR3 spans 13 residues. Germline lookup yields CDR1 SQVTM and CDR2 ANQGSEA. The CDR3 DNA follows: TGCAGCGCCCTCGGACAGGGGGCGGTTGAGCAGTTCTTC. Its protein is CSALGQGAVEQFF.

CDR3 loop: CAWRLAVIPSSYEQYF. The CDR3, as DNA: TGTGCCTGGAGGCTAGCGGTAATCCCCTCTTCCTACGAGCAGTACTTC. This rearrangement joins TRBV30 to TRBJ2-7, with TRBD2 identical over 7 bases. The V gene's germline CDR1 is GTSNPN and CDR2 SVGIG (reference sequence). The CDR3 is 16 residues long. The trim removed 3 bases at V and 1 base at J, leaving 12 bases unmatched.

The CDR3 sequence is CASSLKVNRDKEFF. The DNA for the CDR3 is TGTGCCAGCAGCTTGAAGGTAAATAGGGACAAGGAGTTCTTC. The chain is built from TRBV5-8 and TRBJ2-1; a weak D match, TRBD1 (6 bases). CDR1 is SGHTS and CDR2 is YDEGEE in the germline V gene. This CDR3 has 14 residues. V was cut by 1 base and J by 14 bases, with 19 bases left in between.

The gene calls are TRBV5-1 and TRBJ2-1; D unresolved. The CDR3 has 16 amino acids. In germline, CDR1 is SGHRS, CDR2 YFSETQ. The ends were cut back, 4 bases at V and 0 bases at J, with 14 bases in the middle. CDR3 protein: CASSPSGSSSYNEQFF. The CDR3 DNA reads as TGCGCCAGCAGCCCCTCCGGGTCGAGCTCCTACAATGAGCAGTTCTTC.

This chain joins TRBV25-1 and TRBJ1-2; 8 bases are shared with TRBD1. The ends lost 3 bases at V and 2 bases at J; junction bases unmatched: 8. Germline CDR1 is MGHDK and CDR2 is SYGVNS. This CDR3 is built from 16 residues. CDR3 nucleotides: TGTGCCAGCAGTGACTACGGACAGGGATTGAACTATGGCTACACCTTC. Amino acids: CASSDYGQGLNYGYTF.

This chain links TRBV27 with TRBJ2-3; a weak D match, TRBD2 (6 bases). Germline values: CDR1 MNHEY, CDR2 SMNVEV (reference sequence). The CDR3 extends over 15 amino acids. The ends were cut back, 2 bases at V and 3 bases at J, with 12 bases in the middle. Here the CDR3 DNA reads TGTGCCAGCAGTTTAACCGGGAGAGGGACAGATACGCAGTATTTT. It yields the protein CASSLTGRGTDTQYF.

The genes are TRBV4-1 and TRBJ1-4; D is possibly TRBD1 (5 bases). Trimming took off 1 base at V and 5 bases at J, with 11 bases between the two ends. The CDR3 sequence is 15 residues long. CDR1 is MGHRA and CDR2 is YSYEKL in the germline V gene. The CDR3 region is CASSQVGLPNEKLFF. In nucleotides, the CDR3 is TGCGCCAGCAGCCAAGTGGGGCTCCCAAATGAAAAACTGTTTTTT.

Within the sample, this clone is medium-sized. The CDR3 spells CASSLTGGAEKLFF. In DNA form, the CDR3 reads TGCGCCAGCAGCTTGACAGGGGGCGCAGAAAAACTGTTTTTT. V gene TRBV5-1 combines with J gene TRBJ1-4, with TRBD1 matching 9 bases. CDR1 is SGHRS, CDR2 YFSETQ, per germline. The CDR3 runs to 14 residues. V was pared by 1 base and J by 8 bases, with 3 bases of the junction left unmatched.

The chain couples TRBV10-2 to TRBJ2-2; D is undetermined. V was shortened by 6 bases and J by 4 bases, with 9 bases between the two germline ends. CDR1 WSHSY and CDR2 SAAADI come from the germline V gene. CDR3 length equals 13 residues. In DNA, the CDR3 is TGCGCCAGCAGGACTTCGGCCACCGGGGAGCTGTTTTTT. This translates into CASRTSATGELFF.

CDR3 residues: CASGLSGQTSYEQYF. CDR3 sequence (DNA): TGTGCCAGCGGCCTTTCAGGACAGACGTCTTACGAGCAGTACTTC. V is TRBV6-6 and J is TRBJ2-7; D possibly corresponds to TRBD1 (6 bases). Trimming stripped 8 bases from V and 4 bases from J, with 21 bases between. The CDR3 is 15 amino acids. From germline, CDR1 is MNHNY and CDR2 SVGAGI (reference sequence).

The chain uses TRBV30 and TRBJ1-4; D is unclear. In germline, CDR1 is GTSNPN, CDR2 SVGIG (reference sequence). Trimming left V 3 bases short and J 10 bases short, with 12 bases between. CDR3 size: 12 residues. The CDR3 protein is CAWRDGGGKLFF. The CDR3 coding sequence is TGTGCCTGGAGGGACGGAGGAGGAAAACTGTTTTTT. The variable domain in full, with the rest retrieved from reference TRBV30 and TRBJ1-4, is SQTIHQWPATLVQPVGSPLSLECTVEGTSNPNLYWYRQAAGRGLQLLFYSVGIGQISSEVPQNLSASRPQDRQFILSSKKLLLSDSGFYLCAWRDGGGKLFFGSGTQLSVL.

The rearrangement joins TRBV10-3 to TRBJ2-5; possible D gene TRBD1, 6 bases. The CDR3 loop spans 15 amino acids. V shed 3 bases and J shed 0 bases, with 11 bases lying between them. Germline-derived CDR1 and CDR2 are ENHRY and SYGVKD. The CDR3 is CAISDTGLYQETQYF. CDR3 nucleotides: TGTGCCATCAGTGACACAGGGCTGTACCAAGAGACCCAGTACTTC.